These 20 T cell receptor beta chains were all obtained from the same sample, sequenced in a study of shared clonotypes between healthy human individuals. Selected positively for CCR7 and CD45RO-negative, naive CD8 cells excluded terminally differentiated effector memory CD45RA+ cells. Profiling relied on immunoSEQ multiplex PCR, and the TCRdb table lists in-frame clones only, not all of them. The repertoire consists of about 2 million clones, with about 95% occurring once and the leading ten covering about 1.1%. The sample consisted of naive CD8+ T cells sorted from blood. The receptors derive from a man younger than 30 in good health.

V usage is TRBV4-1 and J usage is TRBJ2-2; no clear D. The germline V gene has CDR1 MGHRA and CDR2 YSYEKL. CDR3 length: 12 residues. Between the trimmed V and J ends, which lost 4 bases and 7 bases, there was a span of 7 bases. CDR3 sequence: CASSPRIGELFF. The DNA for the CDR3 is TGCGCCAGCAGCCCCCGTATCGGGGAGCTGTTTTTT.

The chain couples TRBV5-6 to TRBJ1-2; unclear D gene. Germline CDR1 SGHDT, CDR2 YYEEEE. The CDR3 loop spans 14 amino acids. Trimming left V 4 bases short and J 4 bases short, with 14 bases between. Written as DNA, the CDR3 is TGTGCCAGCAGCAAGGCCGGGAATCCCTATGGCTACACCTTC. Translating it yields CASSKAGNPYGYTF. The full variable domain, in which reference TRBV5-6 and TRBJ1-2 provide the parts outside the CDR3, is DAGVTQSPTHLIKTRGQQVTLRCSPKSGHDTVSWYQQALGQGPQFIFQYYEEEERQRGNFPDRFSGHQFPNYSSELNVNALLLGDSALYLCASSKAGNPYGYTFGSGTRLTVV.

The J gene is TRBJ1-4, the V gene TRBV7-9; D is perhaps TRBD1 (6 bases). The V gene's germline CDR1 is SEHNR and CDR2 FQNEAQ (reference sequence). The germline V and J ends were trimmed by 3 bases and 7 bases, with 15 bases remaining between them. The CDR3 runs 15 residues. The DNA of the CDR3 is TGTGCCAGCAGCTTCCCACAGGGAGGCGGTGAAAAACTGTTTTTT. Translating it yields CASSFPQGGGEKLFF. The variable domain in full, completed from reference TRBV7-9 and TRBJ1-4, reads DTGVSQNPRHKITKRGQNVTFRCDPISEHNRLYWYRQTLGQGPEFLTYFQNEAQLEKSRLLSDRFSAERPKGSFSTLEIQRTEQGDSAMYLCASSFPQGGGEKLFFGSGTQLSVL.

V is TRBV6-6 and J is TRBJ2-5; weak D call: TRBD2 (5 bases). Germline assignment: CDR1 MNHNY and CDR2 SVGAGI (reference sequence). The ends were cut back, 2 bases at V and 3 bases at J, with 13 bases in the middle. The length of the CDR3 is 15 residues. CDR3 protein: CASSYIASYEETQYF. The CDR3 DNA is TGTGCCAGCAGTTACATCGCTAGCTATGAAGAGACCCAGTACTTC.

The rearrangement links TRBV6-1 to TRBJ2-7, with TRBD1 matching 8 bases. This CDR3 region has 17 residues. With V trimmed by 0 bases and J by 2 bases, 9 bases remained unmatched. Germline V CDR1 and CDR2: MNHNS, SASEGT. CDR3 region: CASSEAPWTGSPYEQYF. CDR3 nucleotides: TGTGCCAGCAGTGAAGCCCCATGGACAGGGTCTCCCTACGAGCAGTACTTC.

This chain links TRBV5-6 with TRBJ2-7; weak D call: TRBD2 (6 bases). The CDR3 consists of 16 residues. The germline V gene has CDR1 SGHDT and CDR2 YYEEEE. V gave up 0 bases and J gave up 7 bases, with 20 bases separating them. The CDR3 loop is CASSLASRDLGREQYF. The CDR3 DNA reads TGTGCCAGCAGCTTGGCTTCCCGGGACTTGGGAAGGGAGCAGTACTTC.

The chain carries TRBV4-3 and TRBJ2-7, with D maybe TRBD1 (7 bases). CDR1 LGHNA and CDR2 YSLEER come from the germline V gene. V was shortened by 5 bases and J by 3 bases, with 17 bases between the two germline ends. The CDR3 spans 15 residues. The CDR3 sequence is CASSTDREEVYEQYF. Written as DNA, the CDR3 is TGCGCCAGCAGCACAGACAGGGAGGAGGTCTACGAGCAGTACTTC.

CDR3 residues: CASKGWENTEAFF. For the CDR3, the DNA is TGCGCCAGCAAGGGCTGGGAGAACACTGAAGCTTTCTTT. V is TRBV10-2 and J is TRBJ1-1; no reliable D call. The CDR3 is 13 residues long. Germline-derived CDR1 and CDR2 are WSHSY and SAAADI. Trimming removed 7 bases at V and 1 base at J, with 10 bases between.

This chain connects TRBV7-9 to TRBJ1-3; D perhaps matches TRBD1 (5 bases). Germline loops: CDR1 SEHNR, CDR2 FQNEAQ (reference sequence). Trimming took 5 bases from V and 4 from J, leaving 21 bases between them. The CDR3 is 17 residues long. The CDR3 loop is CASSAAGTRTWGNTIYF. The CDR3 bases are TGTGCCAGCAGCGCTGCCGGGACTCGTACCTGGGGAAACACCATATATTTT. Full variable domain (missing parts from reference TRBV7-9 and TRBJ1-3): DTGVSQNPRHKITKRGQNVTFRCDPISEHNRLYWYRQTLGQGPEFLTYFQNEAQLEKSRLLSDRFSAERPKGSFSTLEIQRTEQGDSAMYLCASSAAGTRTWGNTIYFGEGSWLTVV.

CDR3 protein: CASSRSTSGGTGELFF. As DNA, the CDR3 is TGTGCCAGCAGCCGATCGACTAGCGGGGGCACCGGGGAGCTGTTTTTT. The J gene is TRBJ2-2, the V gene TRBV7-6, with TRBD2 identical over 12 bases. CDR1 and CDR2 (germline): SGHVS, FNYEAQ. V trimming: 5 bases; J trimming: 4 bases; junction bases outside the gene matches: 5. The CDR3 has 16 amino acids.

As concerns this clone: Other nucleotide sequences from this sample produce the same CDR3. The chain uses TRBV9 and TRBJ1-1; no definite D call. Germline assignment: CDR1 SGDLS and CDR2 YYNGEE. The CDR3 loop spans 13 amino acids. V dropped 0 bases and J dropped 2 bases, with 5 bases sitting between them. In DNA form, the CDR3 reads TGTGCCAGCAGCGTAGAGGCAAACACTGAAGCTTTCTTT. Residues: CASSVEANTEAFF. The whole variable domain, filled in from reference TRBV9 and TRBJ1-1, reads DSGVTQTPKHLITATGQRVTLRCSPRSGDLSVYWYQQSLDQGLQFLIQYYNGEERAKGNILERFSAQQFPDLHSELNLSSLELGDSALYFCASSVEANTEAFFGQGTRLTVV.

This chain joins TRBV18 and TRBJ1-2, with D possibly being TRBD1 (5 bases). The V end lost 0 bases, the J end lost 4 bases, and 12 bases lay between the germline ends. Germline V CDR1 and CDR2: KGHSH, LQKENI. The length of the CDR3 is 15 residues. The CDR3 protein is CASSPPSDTTYGYTF. The DNA of the CDR3 is TGTGCCAGCTCACCACCGTCGGACACGACCTATGGCTACACCTTC.

The V gene is TRBV13, the J gene TRBJ1-5; D gene ambiguous. Germline V gene data show CDR1 as PRHDT and CDR2 as FYEKMQ (reference sequence). This CDR3 spans 13 amino acids. Trimming took 5 bases from V and 4 from J, leaving 9 bases between them. The CDR3 sequence: CASSPGVNQPQHF. DNA of the CDR3: TGTGCCAGCAGCCCCGGGGTGAATCAGCCCCAGCATTTT.

The sample holds one count of this clone. V is TRBV27 and J is TRBJ2-7, with 7 bases fitting TRBD1. V shed 6 bases, J shed 8 bases, and the junction held 19 bases outside the gene matches. Germline V gives CDR1 MNHEY, CDR2 SMNVEV (reference sequence). CDR3 size: 16 residues. CDR3 protein: CASSLTRPQGTDKQYF. CDR3 in DNA: TGTGCCAGCAGCTTAACGCGCCCTCAAGGGACAGACAAGCAGTACTTC.

The chain links TRBV19 to TRBJ2-7; D gene unclear. V was clipped by 1 base and J by 3 bases, with 13 bases between them. Germline V gene data show CDR1 as LNHDA and CDR2 as SQIVND (reference sequence). CDR3 length: 15 amino acids. CDR3 nucleotides: TGTGCCAGTAGTATAGGGAAGGCGACCTACTACGAGCAGTACTTC. Its protein product is CASSIGKATYYEQYF.

The chain couples TRBV2 to TRBJ2-1; 7 bases line up with TRBD1. V lost 5 bases and J lost 8; bases outside the gene matches: 9. Per the germline V gene, CDR1 is SNHLY and CDR2 is FYNNEI. This CDR3 has 14 amino acids. The DNA of the CDR3 is TGTGCCAGCAGTACAGGGGTAGTGTATGATGAGCAGTTCTTC. This translates into CASSTGVVYDEQFF.

The rearrangement uses TRBV7-6 and TRBJ1-3, with D perhaps TRBD1 (5 bases). The V end was cut by 3 bases, the J end by 0 bases, with 15 bases between. There are 17 residues in the CDR3. Germline CDR1 reads SGHVS; CDR2 reads FNYEAQ. CDR3 in DNA: TGTGCCAGCAGCTTGGGGTCCAGGGAAACCTCTGGAAACACCATATATTTT. It yields the protein CASSLGSRETSGNTIYF.

Details on this clone: Other DNA sequences in the same sample also yield this CDR3. The gene calls are TRBV5-1 and TRBJ2-7; TRBD2 is a possible D gene (6 bases). This CDR3 is built from 13 residues. Germline lookup yields CDR1 SGHRS and CDR2 YFSETQ. Trimming took off 4 bases at V and 1 base at J, with 9 bases between the two ends. The CDR3 nucleotides are TGCGCCAGCAGCATGAGCGGGTCCTACGAGCAGTACTTC. This codes for CASSMSGSYEQYF. Looking up the rest from reference TRBV5-1 and TRBJ2-7 gives the full variable domain: KAGVTQTPRYLIKTRGQQVTLSCSPISGHRSVSWYQQTPGQGLQFLFEYFSETQRNKGNFPGRFSGRQFSNSRSEMNVSTLELGDSALYLCASSMSGSYEQYFGPGTRLTVT.

The chain's CDR3 is CASSYEAGTYEAFF. CDR3 nucleotide sequence: TGTGCCAGCAGTTACGAGGCAGGGACGTACGAAGCTTTCTTT. The rearrangement uses TRBV6-5 and TRBJ1-1; D may be TRBD1 (5 bases). CDR3 length equals 14 residues. The germline CDR1 and CDR2 sequences are MNHEY and SVGAGI. Trimming left V 2 bases short and J 8 bases short, with 15 bases between.

The rearrangement uses TRBV6-1 and TRBJ2-1; 8 bases fit TRBD2. There are 16 residues in the CDR3. The J segment lost 5 bases and the V segment lost 2 bases, leaving 8 bases of the junction unmatched. CDR1 is MNHNS, CDR2 SASEGT, per germline. The CDR3: CASSEINSGENNEQFF. The CDR3 bases are TGTGCCAGCAGTGAAATTAATAGCGGGGAAAACAATGAGCAGTTCTTC.